Presented here are 4 T cell receptor beta chains from one specimen sequenced in a study of shared clonotypes between healthy human individuals. Sequencing was performed with immunoSEQ multiplex PCR; in TCRdb, only in-frame clones are kept and a portion is missing. Here the sample spans more than 400,000 clones, over 70% being singletons. The sequenced sample was PBMCs. These receptors were collected from a woman aged 40 to 55 in good health. Some clones in this sample may be carry-over from other donors' samples.

V and J are TRBV4-2 and TRBJ2-1, with TRBD2 as a possible D gene (6 bases). This CDR3 is 15 amino acids long. The V end was cut by 1 base, the J end by 10 bases, with 17 bases between. Germline CDR1 LGHNA, CDR2 YNFKEQ. The CDR3, as DNA: TGTGCCAGCAGCCAAGGGGGGGAGCGTTTTCGCGAGCAGTTCTTC. Translating gives CASSQGGERFREQFF.

This clone was counted at least ten times. This chain connects TRBV11-2 to TRBJ2-7; TRBD1 is a possible D gene (5 bases). The germline V gene encodes CDR1 SGHAT and CDR2 FQNNGV. The CDR3 totals 14 residues. Trimming cost V 4 bases and J 4 bases, with 14 bases left between them. The CDR3 region is CASSSGLGLYEQYF. Here the CDR3 DNA reads TGTGCCAGCAGCTCAGGATTGGGGCTATACGAGCAGTACTTC. Based on the CDR3 plus reference TRBV11-2 and TRBJ2-7, the full variable domain is EAGVAQSPRYKIIEKRQSVAFWCNPISGHATLYWYQQILGQGPKLLIQFQNNGVVDDSQLPKDRFSAERLKGVDSTLKIQPAKLEDSAVYLCASSSGLGLYEQYFGPGTRLTVT.

The gene calls are TRBV27 and TRBJ1-2; 9 bases are a match to TRBD1. The CDR3 has 13 residues. Trimming cost V 4 bases and J 8 bases; bases outside gene matches: 5. Per germline, CDR1 MNHEY and CDR2 SMNVEV (reference sequence). The CDR3 loop is CASSSDRGWGYTF. DNA for the CDR3: TGTGCCAGCAGTTCGGACAGGGGTTGGGGCTACACCTTC.

This clone was counted many times. In the same sample, other DNA sequences code for this CDR3. This chain links TRBV11-2 with TRBJ1-2; D is uncertain. With 6 bases removed from V and 5 bases from J, the gap between germline ends came to 16 bases. CDR3 length: 14 amino acids. In germline, CDR1 is SGHAT, CDR2 FQNNGV. DNA for the CDR3: TGTGCCAGCAGTATGGAGTACAATAGTTATGGCTACACCTTC. It yields the protein CASSMEYNSYGYTF.